Included here is one T cell receptor beta chain sequence, with context. Its specific antigen is unknown. Base qualities are not recorded, but no much larger clone differs from it by a single base. Distinct nucleotide sequences in the sample also encode this CDR3. The germline V gene (reference sequence) supplies CDR1 SEHNR and CDR2 FQNEAQ. The CDR3 runs 12 amino acids, cysteine and phenylalanine included. Only the CDR3 part of the read is kept: 36 bases, read in frame from the first base. V drops 1 base and J drops 5 bases, leaving 6 bases in between. CD8 naive samples were CD45RO-negative cells positively selected for CCR7, giving a CD45RA+CCR7+ population that excluded TemRA cells. The donors were healthy, HIV-negative adults with no recently reported acute infections or vaccinations. Every donor was a Caucasian adult residing in Nashville, Tennessee, USA. After blood collection by leukapheresis, PBMCs were isolated using Ficoll-Histopaque density gradient centrifugation and then cryopreserved in the vapor phase of liquid nitrogen. Purity and quantity of every magnetically sorted T cell population were checked by analytical flow cytometry. Each sorted fraction had its genomic DNA isolated and then quantified by UV absorbance on a Nanodrop 2000c.

Using the deep immunoSEQ assay, multiplex PCR amplified TCR CDR3 regions from genomic DNA. Genomic DNA extracted from each cell subset was distributed evenly over all wells of several immunoSEQ 96-well plates, and each plate served as one replicate. Each replicate PCR for sorted subsets received roughly 200 ng genomic DNA, equal to roughly 33,000 T cell genomes. The purified libraries were quantified using a Qubit 3.0 fluorometer, sized with a Bioanalyzer 2100, and then quantified again using the KAPA Library Quantification kit. Every immunoSEQ 96-well plate was sequenced on a dedicated single-read 150-cycle Illumina NextSeq 550 flow cell. Regarding the original processing steps: Because only junctional sequences without quality scores were contained in the immunoSEQ output, filtering matching that applied to full-length reads could not be performed. Sequences were annotated with PyIR, a Python wrapper for IgBLAST v1.9, using IMGT germline references to assign V/J genes and CDR3. Reads were removed for weak V/J assignments (E-value above 1e-6), missing CDR3, stop codons, out-of-frame junctions, or ambiguous translated residues. V3J clonotypes were defined as sequences sharing an identical inferred V gene, J gene, and CDR3 amino acid sequence. The percentage overlap between two repertoires was calculated by dividing the number of shared unique clonotypes by the size of the smaller repertoire. Richness of each repertoire was evaluated using RTK rarefaction, the Chao1 estimator, and Recon v2.1 estimates of unobserved clonotypes. OLGA was used to compute generation probabilities for all TCRbeta clonotypes that the gDNA method yielded from a handful of donors. TCRdb retrieved this table from immuneACCESS and kept in-frame rearrangements only. Not all clones are present; in checked studies, unresolved V genes account for under half, and no reason is known for the remainder. V, J and clone size are taken as reported in that table, and D and trimming were inferred from the DNA itself. In this sample the table shows roughly 2.1 million clones, about 92% of which occur a single time. 1.5% to 2% of the sample is in the top ten clones.

This entry belongs to a study of shared clonotypes between healthy human individuals (dated by TCRdb to about 2020). Regarding the study in general: Three men and two women, aged 18 to 49 years, made up the cohort. For each donor, three plates each were used for CD4 naive and CD4 memory, two plates were used for CD8 naive, and one plate was used for CD8 memory. Blood TCR repertoires of a handful of healthy adults were deeply sequenced to estimate repertoire size and the extent of clonotype sharing between individuals. To increase sequencing depth and limit assay-specific biases, different laboratories used diverse techniques to prepare libraries and sequence TCR repertoires. Each donor's leukapheresis produced roughly between roughly 0.9 and 8.9 billion PBMCs. What the work shows at the level of the full study, not this receptor alone: Even with the large sequencing depth, rarefaction of the sorted-subset datasets indicated that sequencing was incomplete. Sampling was restricted to blood, and TCR repertoires in tissue are likely to differ from TCR repertoires in blood. Based on pairwise subsampling, the degree of clonotype sharing among donors was expected to be affected by sequencing depth. Larger estimated clonotype richness was generally found for naive subsets than for memory subsets. Compared with non-shared clonotypes, the clonotypes found in all four sorted-subset donors had higher generation probabilities. Across a few donors, 5% to 6% of naive CD4, roughly 3.8% of naive CD8, roughly 2.2% of memory CD4, and about 0.4% of memory CD8 clonotypes were shared. The small number of donors limited the genetic and exposure-history diversity represented.

The sequence derives from a man aged 18 to 30 in good health. Some clones in this sample may be carry-over from other donors' samples. The specimen sequenced was naive CD8+ T cells from PBMCs. In the paper's terms, the cell subset or site label means: CD45RA+CCR7+. The chain is encoded by TRBV7-9 joined to TRBJ2-7; there is no confident call for the D gene. The nucleotides read TGTGCCAGCAGCTTAGGAACCAACGAGCAGTACTTC. Translated, this is CASSLGTNEQYF.